Each of the 12 T cell receptor beta chains below was sequenced from the same sample in a study of technical replicates of blood from several donors. The table came from immunoSEQ multiplex PCR; TCRdb's copy has only in-frame clones and leaves some out. The sample yields almost 70,000 clones, approximately 93% seen once. Specimen: PBMCs. The receptors come from a human donor in good health. Some clones in this sample may be carry-over from other donors' samples.

The V and J genes are TRBV5-8 and TRBJ2-6, with D uncertain. V was cut by 4 bases and J by 5 bases, with 13 bases left in between. The CDR3 is 15 residues long. Per the germline V gene, CDR1 is SGHTS and CDR2 is YDEGEE. CDR3 sequence (DNA): TGTGCCAGCAGCCCCGGTTCCCGGTGGGCCAACGTCCTGACTTTC. Translating it yields CASSPGSRWANVLTF. The complete variable domain, with remaining parts taken from reference TRBV5-8 and TRBJ2-6, reads EAGVTQSPTHLIKTRGQQATLRCSPISGHTSVYWYQQALGLGLQFLLWYDEGEERNRGNFPPRFSGRQFPNYSSELNVNALELEDSALYLCASSPGSRWANVLTFGAGSRLTVL.

The chain links TRBV7-9 to TRBJ2-2; D is unclear. V lost 1 base, J lost 7 bases, and 7 bases lay in between. The CDR3 covers 13 residues. CDR1 SEHNR and CDR2 FQNEAQ come from the germline V gene (reference sequence). In nucleotides, the CDR3 is TGTGCCAGCAGCTTAGTTGAGGACGGGGAGCTGTTTTTT. Translation: CASSLVEDGELFF.

The rearrangement uses TRBV10-3 and TRBJ1-1; D ambiguous. V was trimmed by 3 bases and J by 1 base, leaving 6 bases between them. Per germline, CDR1 ENHRY and CDR2 SYGVKD. The CDR3 consists of 13 residues. DNA for the CDR3: TGTGCCATCAGTGATACGGGGAACACTGAAGCTTTCTTT. Encoded protein: CAISDTGNTEAFF.

The sample holds a few counts of this clone. The V call is TRBV30, the J call TRBJ1-1, with D possibly being TRBD1 (6 bases). V was shortened by 1 base and J by 11 bases, with 20 bases between the two germline ends. CDR3 length: 14 amino acids. The V gene's germline CDR1 is GTSNPN and CDR2 SVGIG (reference sequence). The chain's CDR3 is CAWSAGTPGGNAFF. CDR3 nucleotide sequence: TGTGCCTGGAGTGCCGGGACACCGGGCGGCAATGCTTTCTTT. The whole variable domain, remainder taken from reference TRBV30 and TRBJ1-1, is SQTIHQWPATLVQPVGSPLSLECTVEGTSNPNLYWYRQAAGRGLQLLFYSVGIGQISSEVPQNLSASRPQDRQFILSSKKLLLSDSGFYLCAWSAGTPGGNAFFGQGTRLTVV.

This sequence joins TRBV2 and TRBJ1-6; tentatively, D is TRBD1 (6 bases). The V gene's germline CDR1 is SNHLY and CDR2 FYNNEI. CDR3 length: 17 residues. Trimming pared 7 bases from V and 6 bases from J, leaving 22 bases between. The CDR3 coding sequence is TGTGCCAGCACCAACCGCAGGGGAGGGAGTCGTAATTCACCCCTCCACTTT. Its translation is CASTNRRGGSRNSPLHF. Complete variable domain (other parts from reference TRBV2 and TRBJ1-6): EPEVTQTPSHQVTQMGQEVILRCVPISNHLYFYWYRQILGQKVEFLVSFYNNEISEKSEIFDDQFSVERPDGSNFTLKIRSTKLEDSAMYFCASTNRRGGSRNSPLHFGNGTRLTVT.

The genes are TRBV11-2 and TRBJ1-2, with a tentative D call TRBD1 (6 bases). Germline lookup yields CDR1 SGHAT and CDR2 FQNNGV. This CDR3 is 13 amino acids long. Deletions cut 5 bases from V and 7 bases from J, with 14 bases between. The CDR3 region has the DNA TGTGCCAGCAGCATACAGGGTCTTAGTGGCTACACCTTC. Translated: CASSIQGLSGYTF.

J is TRBJ2-1 and V is TRBV19, with 7 bases aligning to TRBD1. The CDR3 loop spans 14 amino acids. Losses at the gene ends were 7 bases for V and 6 bases for J; bases not matched to a gene: 9. The germline gives CDR1 LNHDA, CDR2 SQIVND (reference sequence). The CDR3 sequence is CASTSRQGGNEQFF. The CDR3 coding sequence is TGTGCCAGTACTTCTCGACAGGGTGGCAATGAGCAGTTCTTC.

The chain is built from TRBV9 and TRBJ1-3; 12 bases map to TRBD1. This CDR3 contains 20 residues. The germline V gene encodes CDR1 SGDLS and CDR2 YYNGEE. Germline trimming cut 0 bases from V and 0 bases from J; bases unmatched to any gene: 10. The CDR3 is CASSVAWGTGGPGSGNTIYF. The CDR3 DNA sequence: TGTGCCAGCAGCGTAGCTTGGGGGACAGGGGGCCCGGGCTCTGGAAACACCATATATTTT. Using reference TRBV9 and TRBJ1-3 for the parts outside the CDR3, the full variable domain is DSGVTQTPKHLITATGQRVTLRCSPRSGDLSVYWYQQSLDQGLQFLIQYYNGEERAKGNILERFSAQQFPDLHSELNLSSLELGDSALYFCASSVAWGTGGPGSGNTIYFGEGSWLTVV.

The chain carries TRBV5-6 and TRBJ2-6, with TRBD2 matching 8 bases. Per germline, CDR1 SGHDT and CDR2 YYEEEE. V gave up 7 bases and J gave up 1 base; unmatched junction bases: 13. This CDR3 spans 18 amino acids. CDR3 nucleotides: TGTGCCAGCGGCAAACGGGGGGGCAGAGGGTCTGGGGCCAACGTCCTGACTTTC. Translated, it gives CASGKRGGRGSGANVLTF.

The rearrangement uses TRBV13 and TRBJ1-1, with TRBD1 identical over 9 bases. The CDR3 totals 17 residues. CDR1 and CDR2 from the germline V gene are PRHDT and FYEKMQ (reference sequence). J was trimmed by 0 bases and V by 2 bases; bases with no gene match: 7. DNA of the CDR3: TGTGCCAGCAGCTTACGCCGACAGGGGGTCATGAACACTGAAGCTTTCTTT. Amino acid sequence: CASSLRRQGVMNTEAFF. The full variable domain, completed using reference TRBV13 and TRBJ1-1, is AAGVIQSPRHLIKEKRETATLKCYPIPRHDTVYWYQQGPGQDPQFLISFYEKMQSDKGSIPDRFSAQQFSDYHSELNMSSLELGDSALYFCASSLRRQGVMNTEAFFGQGTRLTVV.

The rearrangement uses TRBV19 and TRBJ2-1, with D unresolved. Deletions cut 6 bases from V and 3 bases from J, with 3 bases between. Germline lookup yields CDR1 LNHDA and CDR2 SQIVND (reference sequence). The CDR3 length is 11 residues. The CDR3 DNA follows: TGTGCCAGTAGCATCTACAATGAGCAGTTCTTC. It codes for CASSIYNEQFF. Filled out from reference TRBV19 and TRBJ2-1, the complete variable domain reads DGGITQSPKYLFRKEGQNVTLSCEQNLNHDAMYWYRQDPGQGLRLIYYSQIVNDFQKGDIAEGYSVSREKKESFPLTVTSAQKNPTAFYLCASSIYNEQFFGPGTRLTVL.

V is TRBV11-1 and J is TRBJ1-1; D gene unclear. Germline V lookup: CDR1 SGHAT, CDR2 FQDESV (reference sequence). The CDR3 is 15 amino acids. Deletions cut 1 base from V and 4 bases from J, with 13 bases between. CDR3 sequence reads: CASSLDVGRRTEAFF. The CDR3 region has the DNA TGTGCCAGCAGCTTAGATGTGGGCAGGCGCACTGAAGCTTTCTTT. Looking up the rest from reference TRBV11-1 and TRBJ1-1 gives the full variable domain: EAEVAQSPRYKITEKSQAVAFWCDPISGHATLYWYRQILGQGPELLVQFQDESVVDDSQLPKDRFSAERLKGVDSTLKIQPAELGDSAMYLCASSLDVGRRTEAFFGQGTRLTVV.